Included here is one T cell receptor beta chain sequence, with context. Its antigen is not identified. Specified time point: patch test 3, about 24 weeks after DPC sensitization. This sample's treatment: therapeutic diphenylcyclopropenone sensitization with weekly scalp DPC. At patch-test visits, sampling came before the patch test. CDR1 and CDR2 (germline): SQVTM, ANQGSEA. The CDR3 consists of 11 residues. V lost 0 bases and J lost 7, with 5 bases in between. TCRdb fed the RACE reads into MiXCR, producing one record per CDR3 protein. Of approximately 160,000 distinct CDR3 sequences in the sample, roughly a quarter were seen once. This sample was included in a study of human T cells and chemical hapten exposure. Study-level information: Cases of alopecia areata, totalis or universalis occurred in a predominantly female patient group. Study conclusions and caveats: Compared with pre-sensitization or healthy control sets, expanded TCRs clustered more. DPC sensitization left the count of TCRs above 1 in 1000 unchanged.

The TCR comes from a woman aged 18-35 years with alopecia areata. Some clones in this sample may be carry-over from other donors' samples. The sequences come from whole blood, collected in connection with sensitization to the hapten diphenylcyclopropenone (DPC). The rearrangement uses TRBV29-1 and TRBJ2-3; D gene ambiguous. The CDR3 here is CSVEDGNTQYF. CDR3 sequence (DNA): TGCAGCGTTGAAGATGGAAATACGCAGTATTTT.